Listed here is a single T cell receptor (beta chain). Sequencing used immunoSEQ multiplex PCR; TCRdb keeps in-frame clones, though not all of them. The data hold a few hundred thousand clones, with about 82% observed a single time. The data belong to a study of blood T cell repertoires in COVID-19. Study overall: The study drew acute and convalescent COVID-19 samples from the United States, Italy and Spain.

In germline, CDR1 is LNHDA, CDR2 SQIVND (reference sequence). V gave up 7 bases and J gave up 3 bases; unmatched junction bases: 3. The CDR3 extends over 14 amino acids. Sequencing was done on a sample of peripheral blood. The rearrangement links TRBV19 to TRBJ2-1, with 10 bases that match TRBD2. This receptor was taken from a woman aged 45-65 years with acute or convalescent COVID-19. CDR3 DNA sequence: TGTGCCAGTAAGGGACTAGCGTACTACAATGAGCAGTTCTTC. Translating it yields CASKGLAYYNEQFF.